A single sample gave rise to the 17 T cell receptor beta chains below, sequenced in a study of TIL therapy for anti-PD-1-resistant metastatic lung cancer. As for time point: pre-treatment sample, taken before nivolumab and TIL therapy. The immunoSEQ assay was v3. Clones were sequenced by immunoSEQ multiplex PCR, and TCRdb holds only the in-frame ones, with some missing. The sample yields tens of thousands of clones, around 80% seen once. The input for sequencing was blood, taken at baseline. These receptors came from a woman between 30 and 80 years old with non-small cell lung cancer.

This clone has a single count. This chain links TRBV10-2 with TRBJ1-1, with unresolved D. V was trimmed by 3 bases and J by 3 bases, leaving 8 bases between them. CDR1 is WSHSY, CDR2 SAAADI, per germline. The CDR3 loop spans 13 amino acids. This chain's CDR3 is CASSEGWYTEAFF. The DNA of the CDR3 is TGCGCCAGCAGTGAAGGGTGGTACACTGAAGCTTTCTTT.

This clone was seen only a few times. V usage is TRBV7-6 and J usage is TRBJ1-5, with D hard to call. V was clipped by 5 bases and J by 0 bases, with 5 bases between them. Germline-derived CDR1 and CDR2 are SGHVS and FNYEAQ. The length of the CDR3 is 13 residues. Here the CDR3 DNA reads TGTGCCAGCAGCGCGGATAGCAATCAGCCCCAGCATTTT. Its protein product is CASSADSNQPQHF.

The J gene is TRBJ1-1, the V gene TRBV5-1; 7 bases line up with TRBD1. From germline, CDR1 is SGHRS and CDR2 YFSETQ. After removal of 0 bases from V and 6 bases from J, the junction contained 8 bases not matched to a gene. There are 15 residues in the CDR3. The CDR3 bases are TGCGCCAGCAGCTTGGGGTCCCAGGGGGGCGCTGAAGCTTTCTTT. Translated: CASSLGSQGGAEAFF.

The chain employs TRBV5-1 and TRBJ1-2; 9 bases are a match to TRBD1. The CDR3 consists of 14 residues. Germline V CDR1 and CDR2: SGHRS, YFSETQ. Unmatched junction bases numbered 3, after V lost 2 bases and J lost 4 bases. The CDR3 spells CASSFTGGLYGYTF. CDR3 in DNA: TGCGCCAGCAGCTTCACAGGGGGCCTCTATGGCTACACCTTC.

This clone was seen a handful of times. The rearrangement uses TRBV10-1 and TRBJ1-6, with D uncertain. Per germline, CDR1 WNHNN and CDR2 SYGVQD (reference sequence). This CDR3 spans 13 amino acids. The V end lost 4 bases, the J end lost 8 bases, and 9 bases lay between the germline ends. The CDR3 reads CASSADVHSPLHF. The CDR3 coding sequence is TGCGCCAGCAGTGCCGATGTTCATTCACCCCTCCACTTT.

The V call is TRBV9, the J call TRBJ2-1; D remains ambiguous. Trimming removed 4 bases from V and 0 bases from J, with 8 bases in between. Germline CDR1 SGDLS, CDR2 YYNGEE. The CDR3 length is 14 residues. In nucleotides, the CDR3 is TGTGCCAGCAGCCTGTTCAGCTCCTACAATGAGCAGTTCTTC. Translated, it gives CASSLFSSYNEQFF.

Relative to its sample, this clone is medium-sized (0.01 to 0.1%). J is TRBJ2-5 and V is TRBV6-6; the D gene is possibly TRBD1 (6 bases). V lost 7 bases, J lost 5 bases, and 14 bases lay in between. There are 13 residues in the CDR3. Germline V CDR1 and CDR2: MNHNY, SVGAGI (reference sequence). In DNA form, the CDR3 reads TGTGCCAGCAACGAACAGGGTTGGGAGACCCAGTACTTC. Translation gives CASNEQGWETQYF.

The genes are TRBV19 and TRBJ1-1; D is ambiguous. CDR1 is LNHDA and CDR2 is SQIVND in the germline V gene (reference sequence). The CDR3 loop spans 13 amino acids. Trimming cost V 7 bases and J 0 bases, with 9 bases left between them. As DNA, the CDR3 is TGTGCCAGTAAGGCAGCTATGAACACTGAAGCTTTCTTT. Its translation: CASKAAMNTEAFF.

The V and J genes are TRBV5-1 and TRBJ2-7; weak D call: TRBD2 (6 bases). Trimming left V 0 bases short and J 2 bases short, with 9 bases between. CDR1 and CDR2 from the germline V gene are SGHRS and YFSETQ. This CDR3 region has 14 residues. The CDR3 nucleotides read TGCGCCAGCAGCTTGGCCGGGAGCCCCTACGAGCAGTACTTC. Its protein product is CASSLAGSPYEQYF.

The chain uses TRBV18 and TRBJ2-1, with TRBD1 identical over 7 bases. CDR1 is KGHSH and CDR2 is LQKENI in the germline V gene. The V segment lost 3 bases and the J segment 7 bases; nucleotides outside the gene matches: 9. The CDR3 has 15 amino acids. The CDR3 coding sequence is TGTGCCAGCTCACCTCGTTCGCCAGGGGGTAATGAGCAGTTCTTC. Amino acid sequence: CASSPRSPGGNEQFF.

Only one count was recorded for this clone. The chain couples TRBV4-3 to TRBJ2-2; possibly TRBD1 or TRBD2 for D (5 bases each). CDR1 is LGHNA, CDR2 YSLEER, per germline. The CDR3 spans 15 residues. The V and J ends lost 1 base and 5 bases respectively, with 11 bases between them. CDR3 sequence: CASSQGGTSTGELFF. CDR3 bases: TGCGCCAGCAGCCAAGGAGGGACCTCGACCGGGGAGCTGTTTTTT.

This chain links TRBV18 with TRBJ1-2; 11 bases are a match to TRBD1. The CDR3 has 16 residues. Germline-derived CDR1 and CDR2 are KGHSH and LQKENI. The trim removed 0 bases at V and 6 bases at J, leaving 6 bases unmatched. For the CDR3, the DNA is TGTGCCAGCTCACCACCGGACAGGGGGCTCGGGGATGGCTACACCTTC. Translation gives CASSPPDRGLGDGYTF.

V usage is TRBV6-6 and J usage is TRBJ2-5; 9 bases are a match to TRBD2. This CDR3 has 16 residues. In germline, CDR1 is MNHNY, CDR2 SVGAGI (reference sequence). V dropped 2 bases and J dropped 3; count of bases not matched to a gene: 7. Here the CDR3 reads CASSYLAGLAEETQYF. The CDR3 nucleotides read TGTGCCAGCAGTTACCTCGCGGGACTAGCAGAAGAGACCCAGTACTTC.

J is TRBJ1-1 and V is TRBV28, with D tentatively TRBD1 (6 bases). Trimming cost V 5 bases and J 7 bases, with 8 bases left between them. The CDR3 length is 11 residues. Germline loops: CDR1 MDHEN, CDR2 SYDVKM. The CDR3 DNA sequence: TGTGCCAGCAGTAGCAGGGGTGAAGCTTTCTTT. Encoded protein: CASSSRGEAFF.

This chain links TRBV6-5 with TRBJ2-3; D not resolved. In germline, CDR1 is MNHEY, CDR2 SVGAGI. Trimming took 0 bases from V and 2 from J, leaving 6 bases between them. The CDR3 sequence is 14 residues long. The CDR3 DNA reads TGTGCCAGCAGTTACTCACCTCCCACAGATACGCAGTATTTT. It encodes CASSYSPPTDTQYF.

The rearrangement links TRBV19 to TRBJ2-7; D gene uncertain. Trimming pared 6 bases from V and 9 bases from J, leaving 15 bases between. CDR1 LNHDA and CDR2 SQIVND come from the germline V gene (reference sequence). The CDR3 is made up of 12 amino acids. CDR3 sequence: CASRGRTFGQYF. The CDR3 DNA is TGTGCCAGTAGGGGCAGAACTTTTGGGCAGTACTTC.

The chain recombines TRBV28 with TRBJ2-3; 8 bases agree with TRBD2. Germline V gives CDR1 MDHEN, CDR2 SYDVKM. V lost 1 base to trimming and J lost 4 bases; unmatched junction nucleotides: 4. The CDR3 sequence is 15 residues long. CDR3: CASSLLREVSDTQYF. CDR3 in DNA: TGTGCCAGCAGTTTATTGCGGGAGGTCTCAGATACGCAGTATTTT. The full variable domain, its missing parts supplied by reference TRBV28 and TRBJ2-3, is DVKVTQSSRYLVKRTGEKVFLECVQDMDHENMFWYRQDPGLGLRLIYFSYDVKMKEKGDIPEGYSVSREKKERFSLILESASTNQTSMYLCASSLLREVSDTQYFGPGTRLTVL.